This T cell receptor beta chain emerged from a study of CXCR3-negative and CXCR3-positive naive CD8 T cells. General observations from the study: For naive cells, CXCR3-negative and CXCR3-positive subsets had similar TRBV-TRBJ usage; for memory cells, usage differed.

This CDR3 contains 13 residues. Germline V lookup: CDR1 MDHEN, CDR2 SYDVKM. Concerning this clonotype itself: Its target is not known.

Via 5' RACE with UMI labels, TRB cDNA libraries were prepared. TCRdb re-called the 5' RACE reads and catalogs CDR3 proteins one per entry, DNA excluded. This repertoire includes over 80,000 distinct CDR3 sequences. The CD45RO-CCR7+CD27+CD95- phenotype denoted naive CD8+ T cells. Sequenced sample: naive CXCR3- CD8+ T cells from blood. Subset noted: CD45RO-CCR7+CD27+CD95- naive CD8+ T cells lacking CXCR3 (TNR3-). This chain links TRBV28 with TRBJ2-7. This TCR was recovered from a human donor in good health. Some clones in this sample may be carry-over from other donors' samples. The CDR3 spells CASSSAGPYEQYF.